The TCR beta chain under discussion was sequenced for a study of cytomegalovirus exposure and HLA in healthy donors. PCR was performed using 60 Vbeta and 13 Jbeta primers. Data came from immunoSEQ multiplex PCR; TCRdb stores just in-frame clones and leaves some out. This table holds some 48,000 clones. Germline lookup yields CDR1 SGHTA and CDR2 FQGNSA. This CDR3 comprises 14 residues. Trimming stripped 1 base from V and 3 bases from J, with 10 bases between. The sequenced sample was PBMCs. V gene TRBV7-2 combines with J gene TRBJ2-7; D possibly corresponds to TRBD1 (5 bases). This TCR was recovered from a woman in her thirties or forties in good health and CMV-seronegative. In nucleotides, the CDR3 is TGTGCCAGCAGCTTAGAGGGCAGGGTCTACGAGCAGTACTTC. Translation gives CASSLEGRVYEQYF.